The following is a TCR beta chain sequence with its context. Naive CD8 T cells were sorted as CD8+CD4-CCR7+CD45RA+. The record originates from a study of molecular identifiers for immune sequencing clone quantification. Study in general: With replicates, the RNA of about 21,000 or 97,000 naive CD8 cells was split five ways and four were sequenced.

Library preparation followed earlier protocols using designated TCR primers. TCRdb passed the PCR reads through MiXCR, listing each CDR3 protein once. Of roughly 9,800 distinct CDR3 sequences detected, about a fifth appear once; the ten largest clones hold more than 1.4%. The origin of this receptor is a human donor in good health. Some libraries in this study had Jurkat cell RNA spiked in. The sample was naive CD8+ T cells from blood, with Jurkat cell RNA spiked in. Described subset: FACS-sorted CD8+CD4-CCR7+CD45RA+ naive T cells.

The DNA for the CDR3 is TGTGCCAGCAGGGGACAGGGGGAAGGTGATGAGACCCAGTACTTC. As protein: CASRGQGEGDETQYF. The chain couples TRBV6-2 or TRBV6-3 to TRBJ2-5, with 11 bases that match TRBD1. This CDR3 has 15 amino acids. The V gene's germline CDR1 is MNHEY and CDR2 SVGEGT. With V trimmed by 6 bases and J by 5 bases, 8 bases remained unmatched.